This T cell receptor (beta chain) was recorded in a study of blood T cell repertoires in COVID-19. Germline lookup yields CDR1 SGHRS and CDR2 YFSETQ. This CDR3 comprises 14 residues. Trimming took 0 bases from V and 6 from J, leaving 9 bases between them. Per the original methods: It was from reference gene primer amplification that nucleated cell counts were estimated. Profiling relied on immunoSEQ multiplex PCR, and the TCRdb table lists in-frame clones only, not all of them. For V, J and clone size, that table is used; D and trimming come from the DNA. The data contain about 200,000 clones, 65% to 85% of them seen just once; the ten biggest clones take up around 25%.

The sequence was collected from a man aged 35-49 years with acute or convalescent COVID-19. This chain joins TRBV5-1 and TRBJ1-4, with a weak D call TRBD1 (6 bases). Sequences were obtained from peripheral blood. CDR3 sequence reads: CASSLDRADEKLFF. The CDR3, as DNA: TGCGCCAGCAGCTTGGACAGGGCAGATGAAAAACTGTTTTTT.